This T cell receptor beta chain is drawn from a study of blood T cell repertoires in COVID-19 (TCRdb year 2020). With respect to the entire study: The collaborator samples originated in the United States, Italy and Spain and spanned the acute and convalescent phases of COVID-19. The material from the prospective study consisted of cDNA or gDNA derived from T cells, B-cell-depleted T cells, or PBMCs. Subjects who had been exposed to COVID-19, were actively infected with it, or had recovered from it provided the deeply sampled blood TCRbeta repertoires that made up the dataset. The repertoires were released in a freely available public database meant as a resource for research on the immune response to SARS-CoV-2. Samples came from the ongoing ImmuneRACE study (first 160 participants) plus 1,254 subjects from 6 global collaborators. Sample metadata almost always included a de-identified subject ID, COVID-19 status, age in years and sex. Where HLA class I and class II types were available, the types were taken from metadata supplied by the sample provider, not from assay-based typing.

The full study reports these points: Clinical and demographic metadata were provided uncurated, with the amount varying by source and participant.

About this clone itself: Which antigen it targets is not known. Per-base qualities were not stored, and no clone one base away is much larger.

The immunoSEQ Assay, a bias-controlled multiplex PCR, was used to amplify TCRbeta CDR3 regions from genomic DNA. Turning to the authors' computational methods: Nucleated cell counts per sample were estimated from amplification of reference gene primers within the assay. To quantify the absolute abundance of each unique TCRbeta CDR3 rearrangement, sequence reads were collapsed and filtered. For each sample, productive Simpson clonality was calculated as the square root of Simpson's diversity index over productive rearrangements. Held by TCRdb, this immuneACCESS table contains in-frame sequences only and omits some clones. Under half of the omission traces to an unresolved V gene where checked; the cause of the rest is unknown. The DNA was the basis for D and trimming; V, J and clone size are from that table. Recorded for this sample are under 250,000 clones; 75% to 85% of them occurred a single time. The top ten clones comprise over 2% of the sample.

One collaborating source in Seattle enrolled patients while the patients were actively infected and followed the patients over time throughout the course of disease. Each collaborating institution followed its own protocols to collect whole blood in K2EDTA tubes. Collaborator samples were shipped for TCRbeta analysis as frozen whole blood, isolated PBMCs, or DNA extracted from either sample type. Trimming takes 0 bases from V and 7 bases from J, and the germline ends sit 27 bases apart. Sequences MGHRA (CDR1) and YSYEKL (CDR2) are obtained from the germline V gene. CDR3 length: 20 amino acids, cysteine to phenylalanine. Just CDR3 DNA is preserved here, 60 bases in frame from base 1.

Recombination linked TRBV4-1 to TRBJ2-2; a tentative D call is TRBD2 (7 bases match). Sequences were obtained from peripheral blood. This clonotype was sampled from a woman aged 70-85 years with COVID-19, enrolled during active disease. The base sequence is TGCGCCAGCAGCCAAGAGGGAGGCAGGGGCTGGGGGGGGCCTGGCGGGGAGCTGTTTTTT. It translates to CASSQEGGRGWGGPGGELFF.